What follows are 21 T cell receptor beta chains derived from one specimen sequenced in a study of control samples from healthy donors and cancer patients. Clones were read by immunoSEQ multiplex PCR, and TCRdb kept only the in-frame ones, dropping some. The sample yields under 130,000 clones, 83% seen once. Sequenced input: blood. The receptor set was obtained from a woman in her forties or fifties in good health.

The rearrangement links TRBV3-1 (or the pseudogene TRBV3-2) to TRBJ2-4, with TRBD2 matching 7 bases. The V segment lost 7 bases and the J segment 0 bases; nucleotides outside the gene matches: 15. Germline V gene sequence: CDR1 LGHDT, CDR2 YNNKEL (reference sequence). The CDR3 loop spans 18 amino acids. CDR3 in DNA: TGTGCCAGCATCCTAAGCGGGGAGTCCATACTAGCCAAAAACATTCAGTACTTC. Protein product: CASILSGESILAKNIQYF.

The CDR3 sequence: CASSGLELTDEQFF. In nucleotides, the CDR3 is TGTGCCAGCAGCGGACTAGAACTTACAGATGAGCAGTTCTTC. The chain recombines TRBV7-6 with TRBJ2-1, with 7 bases fitting TRBD2. CDR3 size: 14 residues. J gave up 8 bases and V 5 bases, and 9 bases lay outside the gene matches. Germline V gene data show CDR1 as SGHVS and CDR2 as FNYEAQ.

This chain links TRBV16 with TRBJ1-5; possible D gene TRBD1, 5 bases. The CDR3 sequence is 13 residues long. The V gene's germline CDR1 is KGHSY and CDR2 FQNENV. Trimming took off 0 bases at V and 7 bases at J, with 7 bases between the two ends. CDR3 protein: CASSQSGPQPQHF. CDR3 DNA sequence: TGTGCCAGCAGCCAATCGGGACCACAGCCCCAGCATTTT.

The V call is TRBV7-9, the J call TRBJ2-3; D remains ambiguous. The germline V and J ends were trimmed by 2 bases and 1 base, with 7 bases remaining between them. Per the germline V gene, CDR1 is SEHNR and CDR2 is FQNEAQ (reference sequence). This CDR3 is built from 14 residues. This chain's CDR3 is CASSLSLGTDTQYF. DNA for the CDR3: TGTGCCAGCAGCTTAAGCCTCGGCACAGATACGCAGTATTTT.

The chain links TRBV10-3 to TRBJ2-5; D assignment may be TRBD1 or TRBD2 (5 bases each). Germline CDR1 and CDR2: ENHRY and SYGVKD. The V and J ends lost 6 bases and 1 base respectively, with 6 bases between them. CDR3 size: 12 residues. In DNA, the CDR3 is TGTGCCATCAGCGGGACCCAAGAGACCCAGTACTTC. This translates into CAISGTQETQYF.

The chain combines TRBV13 with TRBJ2-7; D possibly corresponds to TRBD1 (5 bases). Trimming shortened V by 1 base and J by 4 bases, and 8 bases separated the two germline ends. This CDR3 comprises 13 residues. Germline V gene lookup returns CDR1 PRHDT and CDR2 FYEKMQ (reference sequence). This CDR3 reads CASSLEGYYEQYF. The CDR3 nucleotides read TGTGCCAGCAGCTTAGAGGGGTATTACGAGCAGTACTTC.

Written as DNA, the CDR3 is TGTGCTAGTGCCTATGGTCCATCCACAGATACGCAGTATTTT. Amino acids: CASAYGPSTDTQYF. The gene calls are TRBV12-5 and TRBJ2-3, with D unresolved. This CDR3 is 14 amino acids long. Per germline, CDR1 LGHNT and CDR2 FRNRAP. Trimming shortened V by 7 bases and J by 2 bases, and 13 bases separated the two germline ends.

J is TRBJ2-3 and V is TRBV7-3, with TRBD2 as a possible D gene (5 bases). V was pared by 8 bases and J by 2 bases, with 17 bases between. Per germline, CDR1 SGHTA and CDR2 FQGTGA. The CDR3 covers 15 residues. The CDR3 DNA reads as TGTGCCAGCTCGCAGGCGGGCTCCCCCACAGATACGCAGTATTTT. Amino acid sequence: CASSQAGSPTDTQYF.

As for this clone: Other DNA variants within this sample encode the same CDR3. The gene calls are TRBV7-8 and TRBJ1-2, with 7 nucleotides matching TRBD1. Germline CDR1 reads SGHVS; CDR2 reads FQNEAQ. CDR3 length equals 15 residues. V shed 2 bases, J shed 4 bases, and the junction held 7 bases outside the gene matches. The CDR3, as DNA: TGTGCCAGCAGCTTAAGACAGGGCCCGGGCTATGGCTACACCTTC. Protein product: CASSLRQGPGYGYTF.

Here the CDR3 reads CASSSTSGGAYEQFF. The CDR3, as DNA: TGTGCCAGCAGCTCGACTAGCGGGGGGGCATATGAGCAGTTCTTC. This rearrangement joins TRBV7-2 to TRBJ2-1, with TRBD2 matching over 14 bases. The CDR3 is 15 residues long. With V trimmed by 4 bases and J by 8 bases, 4 bases remained unmatched. CDR1 and CDR2 from the germline V gene are SGHTA and FQGNSA.

The CDR3 coding sequence is TGTGCCAGCAGGAGGGTTTTGGGGACTGAAGCTTTCTTT. This codes for CASRRVLGTEAFF. The chain employs TRBV5-6 and TRBJ1-1; no firm D call. Per the germline V gene, CDR1 is SGHDT and CDR2 is YYEEEE. The CDR3 loop spans 13 amino acids. V was pared by 5 bases and J by 5 bases, with 13 bases between.

The chain employs TRBV5-1 and TRBJ1-4; D perhaps matches TRBD1 (5 bases). Trimming shortened V by 4 bases and J by 0 bases, and 19 bases separated the two germline ends. Germline CDR1 and CDR2: SGHRS and YFSETQ. The CDR3 consists of 18 residues. In DNA form, the CDR3 reads TGCGCCAGCAGCGCCCCCGCCAGTCAGGGTCCAACTAATGAAAAACTGTTTTTT. Its translation: CASSAPASQGPTNEKLFF.

The chain has TRBV10-2 and TRBJ2-7; D is ambiguous. V dropped 3 bases and J dropped 4 bases, with 4 bases sitting between them. The V gene's germline CDR1 is WSHSY and CDR2 SAAADI. The CDR3 consists of 11 residues. CDR3: CASSEGYEQYF. CDR3 DNA sequence: TGCGCCAGCAGTGAAGGGTACGAGCAGTACTTC.

The chain is built from TRBV7-8 and TRBJ2-2; tentatively, D is TRBD2 (5 bases). Germline lookup yields CDR1 SGHVS and CDR2 FQNEAQ. V dropped 5 bases and J dropped 7 bases, with 17 bases sitting between them. CDR3 size: 15 residues. For the CDR3, the DNA is TGTGCCAGCAGCAGAAAGGCCGGAGGATTCGGGGAGCTGTTTTTT. Encoded protein: CASSRKAGGFGELFF.

This chain uses TRBV15 with TRBJ1-6, with D uncertain. This CDR3 spans 14 amino acids. The V and J ends lost 0 bases and 13 bases respectively, with 13 bases between them. From germline, CDR1 is LNHNV and CDR2 YYDKDF (reference sequence). The CDR3 DNA sequence: TGTGCCACCAGCAGAGATAGGATGGGGTCGCCCCTCCACTTT. Amino acid sequence: CATSRDRMGSPLHF.

The chain employs TRBV24-1 and TRBJ2-5; perhaps TRBD2 as D (6 bases). Trimming left V 7 bases short and J 4 bases short, with 18 bases between. The CDR3 length is 15 residues. Germline-derived CDR1 and CDR2 are KGHDR and SFDVKD. CDR3 amino acids: CATSPASGGPETQYF. The CDR3 DNA follows: TGTGCCACCAGCCCTGCCTCAGGAGGGCCAGAGACCCAGTACTTC.

The chain uses TRBV3-1 (or the pseudogene TRBV3-2) and TRBJ2-1; D is undetermined. V was shortened by 1 base and J by 7 bases, with 8 bases between the two germline ends. Looked up from germline, CDR1 is LGHDT and CDR2 is YNNKEL (reference sequence). This CDR3 comprises 13 residues. The CDR3 spells CASSQVRVNEQFF. DNA of the CDR3: TGTGCCAGCAGCCAAGTTCGAGTGAATGAGCAGTTCTTC.

This sequence joins TRBV12-5 and TRBJ1-2; D is unclear. The CDR3 runs to 15 residues. Trimming pared 6 bases from V and 3 bases from J, leaving 17 bases between. CDR1 LGHNT and CDR2 FRNRAP come from the germline V gene. CDR3 region: CASGPSGLTHYGYTF. In DNA form, the CDR3 reads TGTGCTAGTGGCCCCAGTGGTCTAACGCACTATGGCTACACCTTC.

This sequence joins TRBV7-3 and TRBJ2-5; 8 bases are shared with TRBD2. From germline, CDR1 is SGHTA and CDR2 FQGTGA. J was trimmed by 5 bases and V by 3 bases; bases with no gene match: 2. The CDR3 runs to 13 residues. CDR3 coding DNA: TGTGCCAGCAGCTTGCGCGGGGGGGAGACCCAGTACTTC. It codes for CASSLRGGETQYF.

CDR3 in amino acids: CASSPSGQLSGNTIYF. Here the CDR3 DNA reads TGTGCCAGCTCACCATCGGGACAGCTCTCTGGAAACACCATATATTTT. The chain is built from TRBV18 and TRBJ1-3; 7 bases agree with TRBD1. The V and J ends lost 2 bases and 0 bases, in that order; junction bases with no gene match: 4. The CDR3 extends over 16 amino acids. Germline CDR1 KGHSH, CDR2 LQKENI.

This CDR3 is CATSDRDSPNQPQHF. In DNA form, the CDR3 reads TGTGCCACCAGTGATCGTGACAGCCCTAATCAGCCCCAGCATTTT. This rearrangement joins TRBV24-1 to TRBJ1-5; possible D gene TRBD1, 5 bases. CDR3 length: 15 residues. Germline values: CDR1 KGHDR, CDR2 SFDVKD. Trimming took off 3 bases at V and 4 bases at J, with 12 bases between the two ends.